The 14 T cell receptor beta chains below all came from one sample that was sequenced in a study of cytomegalovirus exposure and HLA in healthy donors. With 60 Vbeta and 13 Jbeta primers, the PCR was carried out. Clones were read by immunoSEQ multiplex PCR, and TCRdb kept only the in-frame ones, dropping some. The sample includes about 270,000 clones, around 86% of them seen just once. Sequencing input: PBMCs. The receptors derive from a man in his forties in good health and CMV-seropositive.

This chain uses TRBV28 with TRBJ2-7, with 10 positions matching TRBD2. This CDR3 has 15 residues. Trimming cost V 3 bases and J 3 bases; bases outside gene matches: 5. Germline V gene sequence: CDR1 MDHEN, CDR2 SYDVKM. Here the CDR3 reads CASSFFASGSYEQYF. CDR3 DNA sequence: TGTGCCAGCAGTTTCTTCGCTAGCGGGAGCTACGAGCAGTACTTC.

This chain uses TRBV7-9 with TRBJ1-2; no clear D. Germline V CDR1 and CDR2: SEHNR, FQNEAQ (reference sequence). This CDR3 is built from 16 residues. The V end lost 3 bases, the J end lost 1 base, and 15 bases lay between the germline ends. The CDR3 region has the DNA TGTGCCAGCAGCTTGGACCGGGGTAGTATTAACTATGGCTACACCTTC. Its protein product is CASSLDRGSINYGYTF.

V and J are TRBV5-4 and TRBJ2-1; D is perhaps TRBD2 (6 bases). Germline lookup yields CDR1 SGHNT and CDR2 YYREEE (reference sequence). Trimming shortened V by 5 bases and J by 2 bases, and 14 bases separated the two germline ends. This CDR3 has 15 residues. The CDR3 DNA sequence: TGTGCCAGCAGGCATAGCGGAAGAACCTACAATGAGCAGTTCTTC. Its translation: CASRHSGRTYNEQFF. Combining the CDR3 with reference TRBV5-4 and TRBJ2-1 gives the whole variable domain ETGVTQSPTHLIKTRGQQVTLRCSSQSGHNTVSWYQQALGQGPQFIFQYYREEENGRGNFPPRFSGLQFPNYSSELNVNALELDDSALYLCASRHSGRTYNEQFFGPGTRLTVL.

CDR3 nucleotides: TGTGCCAGCAGTAGGAGGGCCCCAGATACGCAGTATTTT. It codes for CASSRRAPDTQYF. The V call is TRBV6-1, the J call TRBJ2-3; D may be TRBD2 (6 bases). CDR3 length: 13 amino acids. Germline CDR1 and CDR2: MNHNS and SASEGT. Trimming stripped 5 bases from V and 4 bases from J, with 10 bases between.

The chain couples TRBV10-3 to TRBJ1-4, with TRBD1 matching over 8 bases. The CDR3 runs to 12 residues. After removal of 11 bases from V and 8 bases from J, the junction contained 7 bases not matched to a gene. CDR1 ENHRY and CDR2 SYGVKD come from the germline V gene. CDR3 bases: TGTGCCTCCCAGGGGGCGGGCGAAAAACTGTTTTTT. Translated: CASQGAGEKLFF.

V is TRBV29-1 and J is TRBJ2-1, with D perhaps TRBD2 (6 bases). This CDR3 has 14 residues. Germline V lookup: CDR1 SQVTM, CDR2 ANQGSEA. Trimming pared 2 bases from V and 2 bases from J, leaving 10 bases between. The CDR3 loop reads CSVERLGTYNEQFF. Written as DNA, the CDR3 is TGCAGCGTTGAACGACTAGGGACCTACAATGAGCAGTTCTTC.

The genes are TRBV18 and TRBJ2-7; 9 bases are shared with TRBD1. Losses at the gene ends were 5 bases for V and 5 bases for J; bases not matched to a gene: 4. Germline V gives CDR1 KGHSH, CDR2 LQKENI. The CDR3 has 13 residues. CDR3 amino acids: CASSTGTGNEQYF. Here the CDR3 DNA reads TGTGCCAGCTCAACCGGGACAGGGAACGAGCAGTACTTC. Supplemented by reference TRBV18 and TRBJ2-7, the full variable domain reads NAGVMQNPRHLVRRRGQEARLRCSPMKGHSHVYWYRQLPEEGLKFMVYLQKENIIDESGMPKERFSAEFPKEGPSILRIQQVVRGDSAAYFCASSTGTGNEQYFGPGTRLTVT.

This clone was counted a few times. The V gene is TRBV5-1, the J gene TRBJ1-2; a weak D match, TRBD1 (6 bases). The germline CDR1 and CDR2 sequences are SGHRS and YFSETQ. The CDR3 length is 12 residues. The germline V and J ends were trimmed by 5 bases and 6 bases, with 11 bases remaining between them. CDR3 protein: CASREAGDGYTF. Here the CDR3 DNA reads TGCGCCAGCAGAGAAGCAGGGGATGGCTACACCTTC.

J is TRBJ2-5 and V is TRBV14, with D maybe TRBD1 (6 bases). Trimming cost V 4 bases and J 2 bases, with 8 bases left between them. There are 13 residues in the CDR3. In germline, CDR1 is SGHDN, CDR2 FVKESK. CDR3 DNA sequence: TGTGCCAGCAGCCGGGGGCCACAAGAGACCCAGTACTTC. Translation gives CASSRGPQETQYF. Based on the CDR3 plus reference TRBV14 and TRBJ2-5, the full variable domain is EAGVTQFPSHSVIEKGQTVTLRCDPISGHDNLYWYRRVMGKEIKFLLHFVKESKQDESGMPNNRFLAERTGGTYSTLKVQPAELEDSGVYFCASSRGPQETQYFGPGTRLLVL.

This chain connects TRBV29-1 to TRBJ2-2; no clear D. V shed 2 bases and J shed 3 bases, with 16 bases lying between them. Germline V CDR1 and CDR2: SQVTM, ANQGSEA. The CDR3 contains 16 residues. The DNA for the CDR3 is TGCAGCGTTGAAATCGAGGAGAGAGCCTACACCGGGGAGCTGTTTTTT. Translated, it gives CSVEIEERAYTGELFF.

The table lists this clone with a count of one. This chain uses TRBV5-1 with TRBJ2-5; perhaps TRBD2 as D (6 bases). CDR3 length: 15 amino acids. The V gene's germline CDR1 is SGHRS and CDR2 YFSETQ. Trimming removed 4 bases at V and 1 base at J, with 14 bases between. The CDR3 DNA is TGCGCCAGCAGCCTCCTTTCCGGGGGCCAAGAGACCCAGTACTTC. It specifies CASSLLSGGQETQYF.

The rearrangement uses TRBV6-1 and TRBJ1-1; 9 bases fit TRBD1. The CDR3 covers 14 residues. From germline, CDR1 is MNHNS and CDR2 SASEGT. J was trimmed by 3 bases and V by 4 bases; bases with no gene match: 3. The CDR3 protein is CASSGTGGYTEAFF. As DNA, the CDR3 is TGTGCCAGCAGTGGTACAGGGGGCTACACTGAAGCTTTCTTT.

J is TRBJ1-3 and V is TRBV29-1; no firm D call. V gave up 6 bases and J gave up 2 bases, with 20 bases separating them. This CDR3 has 16 residues. The germline V gene has CDR1 SQVTM and CDR2 ANQGSEA. The CDR3 nucleotides are TGCAGCGTCGCCTCGGAGGAACCCTATCCTGGAAACACCATATATTTT. Translation gives CSVASEEPYPGNTIYF.

The CDR3 DNA sequence: TGCGCCAGCAGCTTGGAGGGTAGCGGGACTACCTACGAGCAGTACTTC. This sequence encodes CASSLEGSGTTYEQYF. The rearrangement joins TRBV5-1 to TRBJ2-7; 8 bases agree with TRBD2. With V trimmed by 0 bases and J by 2 bases, 7 bases remained unmatched. CDR1 and CDR2 (germline): SGHRS, YFSETQ. CDR3 length: 16 amino acids.